This record looks at one T cell receptor (beta chain) sequence and its context. The antigen remains undetermined. The sample comes from a study of response to subunit inactivated influenza vaccine. Overall study findings and caveats: It was suggested by the authors that few new T cells are recruited by each seasonal influenza vaccination.

Germline CDR1 is SGHRS and CDR2 is YFSETQ. There are 14 residues in the CDR3. V shed 4 bases, J shed 7 bases, and the junction held 7 bases outside the gene matches. TCRdb independently ran MiXCR on the RT-PCR reads; one entry per CDR3 protein. Of approximately 530,000 distinct CDR3 sequences listed, about an eighth are singletons. The origin of this receptor is a man between 45 and 60 years old who received an inactivated influenza vaccine. The chain joins TRBV5-1 to TRBJ2-2; the match to TRBD1 covers 7 bases. Sequenced here: PBMCs from blood, sampled roughly 45 days after vaccination. This chain's CDR3 is CASSPTGDGGELFF. The CDR3 bases are TGCGCCAGCAGCCCAACAGGGGATGGCGGGGAGCTGTTTTTT.